These 9 T cell receptor beta chains were all obtained from the same sample, sequenced in a study of CD8+ T cells in alopecia areata. The authors extracted RNA and reverse transcribed it into cDNA as the sequencing template. Produced via immunoSEQ multiplex PCR; TCRdb's table is partial and in-frame only. The table includes about 220,000 clones, more than 45% detected once. The treatment: oral pan-JAK inhibitor, 5-10 mg twice daily. Specimen: CD4+ T cells sorted from blood, collected at week 4, from a patient treated with tofacitinib. The receptor source for this set is a human donor with alopecia areata.

The CDR3 bases are TGTGCCTGGACCACGGGCACTGGCTACACCTTC. This codes for CAWTTGTGYTF. The chain links TRBV30 to TRBJ1-2; no clear D gene. Germline V gene sequence: CDR1 GTSNPN, CDR2 SVGIG (reference sequence). The CDR3 extends over 11 amino acids. The V gene lost 4 bases and the J gene lost 7 bases, with 10 bases spanning the gap. The full variable domain, its missing parts supplied by reference TRBV30 and TRBJ1-2, is SQTIHQWPATLVQPVGSPLSLECTVEGTSNPNLYWYRQAAGRGLQLLFYSVGIGQISSEVPQNLSASRPQDRQFILSSKKLLLSDSGFYLCAWTTGTGYTFGSGTRLTVV.

This chain uses TRBV11-2 with TRBJ2-1, with 9 bases aligning to TRBD1. The CDR3 contains 17 residues. The germline V gene has CDR1 SGHAT and CDR2 FQNNGV. Trimming cost V 5 bases and J 10 bases; bases outside gene matches: 18. The CDR3 spells CASSATGGATNINEQFF. The CDR3 DNA reads as TGTGCCAGCAGCGCAACAGGGGGCGCAACCAACATCAACGAGCAGTTCTTC.

This chain links TRBV29-1 with TRBJ1-1; TRBD1 is a possible D gene (6 bases). The ends were cut back, 6 bases at V and 7 bases at J, with 21 bases in the middle. CDR3 length equals 14 residues. Germline assignment: CDR1 SQVTM and CDR2 ANQGSEA. The CDR3 region is CSVGEGARGDEAFF. In DNA form, the CDR3 reads TGCAGCGTCGGCGAGGGCGCAAGGGGGGATGAAGCTTTCTTT. The whole variable domain, remainder taken from reference TRBV29-1 and TRBJ1-1, is SAVISQKPSRDICQRGTSLTIQCQVDSQVTMMFWYRQQPGQSLTLIATANQGSEATYESGFVIDKFPISRPNLTFSTLTVSNMSPEDSSIYLCSVGEGARGDEAFFGQGTRLTVV.

The gene calls are TRBV6-6 and TRBJ1-1, with D maybe TRBD1 (5 bases). The V end lost 2 bases, the J end lost 3 bases, and 13 bases lay between the germline ends. Germline V gene lookup returns CDR1 MNHNY and CDR2 SVGAGI (reference sequence). This CDR3 has 15 residues. The CDR3 coding sequence is TGTGCCAGCAGTTACAGGCGGGGGTGGTACACTGAAGCTTTCTTT. It codes for CASSYRRGWYTEAFF.

V is TRBV7-2 and J is TRBJ1-1; D unresolved. The CDR3 is 13 residues long. CDR1 is SGHTA, CDR2 FQGNSA, per germline. The V end lost 8 bases, the J end lost 10 bases, and 20 bases lay between the germline ends. CDR3 DNA: TGTGCCAGCCGAAGGGATGGGCGGGAAACAGCTTTCTTT. Its protein product is CASRRDGRETAFF.

The V gene is TRBV7-2, the J gene TRBJ2-7, with D possibly being TRBD1 or TRBD2 (5 bases each). CDR3 length equals 13 residues. Trimming took 8 bases from V and 0 from J, leaving 11 bases between them. In germline, CDR1 is SGHTA, CDR2 FQGNSA. Here the CDR3 reads CASRGPSSYEQYF. The CDR3 DNA sequence: TGTGCCAGCCGGGGACCTAGCTCCTACGAGCAGTACTTC.

This clone occurred a few times. The sample has other DNA sequences that encode this CDR3 too. CDR3 nucleotides: TGTGCCTGGAGGGACAGGGGGGACTCCGAGCAGTACTTC. This gives the protein CAWRDRGDSEQYF. This chain joins TRBV30 and TRBJ2-7, with TRBD1 matching 10 bases. CDR3 length equals 13 residues. Germline values: CDR1 GTSNPN, CDR2 SVGIG (reference sequence). Trimming took 3 bases from V and 6 from J; bases not matched to a gene: 5.

The chain employs TRBV7-2 and TRBJ2-7; 10 bases match TRBD1. Trimming cost V 1 base and J 2 bases; bases outside gene matches: 5. Germline V gives CDR1 SGHTA, CDR2 FQGNSA. The CDR3 contains 16 residues. The CDR3 reads CASSLGTGTGAYEQYF. CDR3 nucleotides: TGTGCCAGCAGCTTAGGGACCGGGACAGGGGCCTACGAGCAGTACTTC. The full variable domain, completed using reference TRBV7-2 and TRBJ2-7, is GAGVSQSPSNKVTEKGKDVELRCDPISGHTALYWYRQSLGQGLEFLIYFQGNSAPDKSGLPSDRFSAERTGGSVSTLTIQRTQQEDSAVYLCASSLGTGTGAYEQYFGPGTRLTVT.

This clone came up once. The chain couples TRBV5-1 to TRBJ1-6; D not resolved. V dropped 0 bases and J dropped 10 bases, with 11 bases sitting between them. The CDR3 has 14 amino acids. Germline V gene sequence: CDR1 SGHRS, CDR2 YFSETQ. CDR3 sequence: CASSLGEETSPLHF. The CDR3, as DNA: TGCGCCAGCAGCTTGGGCGAAGAAACCTCACCCCTCCACTTT.